This T cell receptor (beta chain) was identified during a study of CD8 T cells in Susac syndrome. Random hexamers primed reverse transcription of about 0.5 to 1 ug RNA. An immunoSEQ multiplex PCR generated amplified TCR beta CDR3 products spanning 54 Vbeta and 13 Jbeta. TCRdb used MiXCR to reprocess the immunoSEQ multiplex PCR reads, holding one entry per CDR3 protein. The sample consists of 40,000 to 60,000 distinct CDR3 sequences, 93% of them appearing once. The V gene's germline CDR1 is SGDLS and CDR2 YYNGEE. The V end lost 7 bases, the J end lost 0 bases, and 18 bases lay between the germline ends. The CDR3 length is 16 residues. TCR beta sequencing was performed on blood CD8+ and CD4+ T cells. It was negative isolation that provided the CD8+ and CD4+ T cells, whereas TEMRA cells were enriched by FACS. Broader study findings: Individuals included in the TCR sequencing and HLA analysis were acknowledged by the study to be relatively few in number.

Turning to this clonotype: Its matching antigen is unknown.

The receptor's source is a human donor with multiple sclerosis. The chain has TRBV9 and TRBJ2-3; D is undetermined. The material sequenced was CD8+ T cells from PBMCs. This chain's CDR3 is CASGLRRDDSTDTQYF. In DNA form, the CDR3 reads TGTGCCAGCGGTCTAAGGAGAGACGACAGCACAGATACGCAGTATTTT.